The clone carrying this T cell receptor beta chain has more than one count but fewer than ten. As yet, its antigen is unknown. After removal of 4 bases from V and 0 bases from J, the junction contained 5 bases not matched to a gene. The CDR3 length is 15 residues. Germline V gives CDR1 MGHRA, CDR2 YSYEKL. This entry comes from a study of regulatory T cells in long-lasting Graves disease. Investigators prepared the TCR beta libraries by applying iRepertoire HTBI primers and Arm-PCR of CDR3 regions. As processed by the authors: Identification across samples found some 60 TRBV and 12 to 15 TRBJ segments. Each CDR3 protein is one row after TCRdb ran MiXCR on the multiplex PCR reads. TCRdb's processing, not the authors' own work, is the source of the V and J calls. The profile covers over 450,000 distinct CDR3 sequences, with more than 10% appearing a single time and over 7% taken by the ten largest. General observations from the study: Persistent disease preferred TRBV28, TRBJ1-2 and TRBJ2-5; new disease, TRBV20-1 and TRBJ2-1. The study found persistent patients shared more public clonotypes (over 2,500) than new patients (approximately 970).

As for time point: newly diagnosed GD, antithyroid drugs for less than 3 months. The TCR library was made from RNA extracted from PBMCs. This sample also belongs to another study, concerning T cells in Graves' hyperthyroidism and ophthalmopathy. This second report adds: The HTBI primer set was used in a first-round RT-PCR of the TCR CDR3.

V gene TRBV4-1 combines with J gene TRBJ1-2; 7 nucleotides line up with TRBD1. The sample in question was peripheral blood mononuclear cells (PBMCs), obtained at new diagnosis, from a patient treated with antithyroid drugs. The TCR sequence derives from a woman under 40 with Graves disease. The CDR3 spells CASSPRGQTNYGYTF. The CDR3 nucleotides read TGCGCCAGCAGCCCACGGGGACAGACTAACTATGGCTACACCTTC.